The 3 T cell receptor beta chains in this list originate from one sample, sequenced in a study of T cells expressing NK-cell markers. Reanalyzing the 5' RACE reads, TCRdb keeps one entry per CDR3 protein, without DNA. The listing records roughly 420,000 distinct CDR3 sequences. What was sequenced was blood T cells: a sorted CD56 or NKG2C T cell subset, CD4+ or CD8+ T cells, or bulk PBMC T cells (not recorded which). The receptors were sampled from a woman between 18 and 69 years old in good health.

The chain uses TRBV6-5 and TRBJ2-1; checking the TCRdb D call of TRBD1 is not possible without DNA. Germline lookup yields CDR1 MNHEY and CDR2 SVGAGI. This CDR3 is built from 15 residues. The CDR3 spells CASSYSRQGSNEQFF.

The chain uses TRBV5-1 and TRBJ2-7; the TCRdb call, TRBD2, lacks DNA for checking. The CDR3 runs to 14 residues. CDR1 SGHRS and CDR2 YFSETQ come from the germline V gene. The chain's CDR3 is CASSASPMAYEQYF.

The chain employs TRBV28 and TRBJ1-1. The CDR3 length is 15 residues. The germline gives CDR1 MDHEN, CDR2 SYDVKM. The CDR3 reads CASSQKPPVNTEAFF.